The clone carrying this T cell receptor (beta chain) appeared many times. The data originate from a study of human T cells and chemical hapten exposure. TCRdb itself ran the RACE reads through MiXCR, one entry per CDR3 protein. The table lists more than 300,000 distinct CDR3 sequences, about 5.1% of them singletons, with 2% to 3% in the top ten. The CDR3 consists of 13 residues. Looked up from germline, CDR1 is KGHSH and CDR2 is LQKENI. V lost 1 base and J lost 13, with 17 bases in between. Time point noted: pre-sensitization, week 0. Treatment here: therapeutic diphenylcyclopropenone sensitization with weekly scalp DPC.

This specimen consisted of whole blood, obtained in connection with sensitization to the hapten diphenylcyclopropenone (DPC). The genes are TRBV18 and TRBJ2-7; D may be TRBD1 (7 bases). The TCR comes from a woman in her forties or fifties with alopecia areata. Some clones in this sample may be carry-over from other donors' samples. The CDR3: CASSPRDRDFFYF. The CDR3, as DNA: TGTGCCAGCTCACCACGAGACAGGGACTTTTTCTACTTC.